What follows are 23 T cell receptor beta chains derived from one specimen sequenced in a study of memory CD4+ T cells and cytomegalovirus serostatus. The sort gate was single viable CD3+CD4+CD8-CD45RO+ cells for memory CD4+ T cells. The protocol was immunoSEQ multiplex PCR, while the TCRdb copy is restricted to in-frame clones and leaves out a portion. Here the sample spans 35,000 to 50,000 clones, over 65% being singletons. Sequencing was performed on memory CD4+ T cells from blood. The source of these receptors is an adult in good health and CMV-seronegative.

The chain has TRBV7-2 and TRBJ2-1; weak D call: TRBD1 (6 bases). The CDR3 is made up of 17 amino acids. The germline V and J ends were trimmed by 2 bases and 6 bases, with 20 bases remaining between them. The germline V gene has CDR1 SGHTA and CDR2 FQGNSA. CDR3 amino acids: CASSLQGLSFFRNEQFF. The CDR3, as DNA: TGTGCCAGCAGCTTACAGGGGCTTTCTTTTTTCCGCAATGAGCAGTTCTTC.

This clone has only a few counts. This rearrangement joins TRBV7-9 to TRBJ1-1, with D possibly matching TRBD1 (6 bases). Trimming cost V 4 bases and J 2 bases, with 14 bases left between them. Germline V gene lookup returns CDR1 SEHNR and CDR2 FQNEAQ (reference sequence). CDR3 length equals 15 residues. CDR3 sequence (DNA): TGTGCCAGCAGCTCCGAGAGGGGGAGAAACACTGAAGCTTTCTTT. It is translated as CASSSERGRNTEAFF.

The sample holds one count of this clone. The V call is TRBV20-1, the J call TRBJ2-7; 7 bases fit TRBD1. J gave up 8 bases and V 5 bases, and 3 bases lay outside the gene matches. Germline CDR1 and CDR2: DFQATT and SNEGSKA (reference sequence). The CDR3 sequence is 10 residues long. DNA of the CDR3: TGCAGTGCTGGGACAGACAAGCAGTACTTC. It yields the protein CSAGTDKQYF.

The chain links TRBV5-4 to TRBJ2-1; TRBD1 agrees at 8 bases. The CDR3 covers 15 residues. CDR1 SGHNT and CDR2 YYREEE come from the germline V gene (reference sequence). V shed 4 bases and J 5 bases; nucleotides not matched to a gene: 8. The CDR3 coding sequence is TGTGCCAGCAGCCCTGGGACAGGCCAGCACAATGAGCAGTTCTTC. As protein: CASSPGTGQHNEQFF.

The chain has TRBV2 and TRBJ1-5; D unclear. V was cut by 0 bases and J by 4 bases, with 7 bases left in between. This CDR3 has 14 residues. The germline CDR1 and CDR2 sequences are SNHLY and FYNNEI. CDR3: CASSEATLNQPQHF. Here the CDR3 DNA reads TGTGCCAGCAGTGAAGCGACTTTAAATCAGCCCCAGCATTTT.

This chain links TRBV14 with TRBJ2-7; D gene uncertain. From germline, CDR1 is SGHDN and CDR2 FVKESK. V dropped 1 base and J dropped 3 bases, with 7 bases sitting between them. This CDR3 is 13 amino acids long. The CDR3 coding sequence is TGTGCCAGCAGCCAAGTCCAGTACTACGAGCAGTACTTC. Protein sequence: CASSQVQYYEQYF.

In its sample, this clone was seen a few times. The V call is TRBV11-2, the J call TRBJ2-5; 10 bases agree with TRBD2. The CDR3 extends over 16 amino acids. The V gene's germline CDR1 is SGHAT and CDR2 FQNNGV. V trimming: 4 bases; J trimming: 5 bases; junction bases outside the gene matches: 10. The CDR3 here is CASSSLRSGRAETQYF. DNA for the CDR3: TGTGCCAGCAGCTCCCTCAGGAGCGGGAGGGCGGAGACCCAGTACTTC.

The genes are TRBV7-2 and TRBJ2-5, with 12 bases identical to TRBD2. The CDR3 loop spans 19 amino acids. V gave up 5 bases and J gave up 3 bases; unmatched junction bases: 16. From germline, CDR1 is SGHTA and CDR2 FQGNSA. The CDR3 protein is CASSTPRTSGRRREETQYF. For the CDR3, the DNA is TGTGCCAGCAGCACCCCCCGCACTAGCGGGAGGCGTAGGGAAGAGACCCAGTACTTC.

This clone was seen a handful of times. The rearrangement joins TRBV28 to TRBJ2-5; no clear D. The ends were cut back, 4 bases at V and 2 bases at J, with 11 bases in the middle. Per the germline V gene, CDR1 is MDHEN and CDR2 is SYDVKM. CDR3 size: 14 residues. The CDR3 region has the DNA TGTGCCAGCAGTTCCACCCCGTTTCAAGAGACCCAGTACTTC. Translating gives CASSSTPFQETQYF.

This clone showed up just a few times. The DNA for the CDR3 is TGCGGCGGGCCGGACAGTTTAGAAATTGGCTACACCTTC. It encodes CGGPDSLEIGYTF. The chain uses TRBV29-1 and TRBJ1-2; D is possibly TRBD1 (6 bases). Germline CDR1 reads SQVTM; CDR2 reads ANQGSEA. The CDR3 has 13 amino acids.

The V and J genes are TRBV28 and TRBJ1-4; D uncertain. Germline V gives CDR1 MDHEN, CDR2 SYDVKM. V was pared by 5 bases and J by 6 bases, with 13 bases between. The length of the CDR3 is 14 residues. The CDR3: CASSLRSTHEKLFF. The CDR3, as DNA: TGTGCCAGCAGTCTCCGGTCGACGCATGAAAAACTGTTTTTT.

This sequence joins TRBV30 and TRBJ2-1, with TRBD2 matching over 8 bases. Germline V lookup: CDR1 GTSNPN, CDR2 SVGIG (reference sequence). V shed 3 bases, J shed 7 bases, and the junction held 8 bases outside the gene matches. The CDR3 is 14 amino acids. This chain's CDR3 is CAWRKTGGFNEQFF. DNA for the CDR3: TGTGCCTGGAGAAAGACGGGAGGGTTTAATGAGCAGTTCTTC.

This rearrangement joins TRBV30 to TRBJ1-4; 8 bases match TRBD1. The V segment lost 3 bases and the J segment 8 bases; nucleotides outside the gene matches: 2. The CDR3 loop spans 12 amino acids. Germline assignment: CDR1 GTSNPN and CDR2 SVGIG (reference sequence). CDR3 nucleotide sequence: TGTGCCTGGAGGGACAGGGAGGAAAAACTGTTTTTT. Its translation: CAWRDREEKLFF.

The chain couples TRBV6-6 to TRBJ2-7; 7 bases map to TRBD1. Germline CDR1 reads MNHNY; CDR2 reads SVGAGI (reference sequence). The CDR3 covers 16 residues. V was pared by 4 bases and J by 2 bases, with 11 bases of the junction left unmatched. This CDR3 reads CASSSLQGVSTYEQYF. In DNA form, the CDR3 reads TGTGCCAGCAGTTCTCTGCAGGGGGTCTCCACCTACGAGCAGTACTTC.

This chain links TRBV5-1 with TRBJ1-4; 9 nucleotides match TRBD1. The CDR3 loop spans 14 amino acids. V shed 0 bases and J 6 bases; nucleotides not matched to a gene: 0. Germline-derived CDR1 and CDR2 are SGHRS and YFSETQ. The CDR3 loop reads CASSLGQGDEKLFF. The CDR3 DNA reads TGCGCCAGCAGCTTGGGACAGGGGGATGAAAAACTGTTTTTT.

CDR3 sequence reads: CSARQQETQYF. As DNA, the CDR3 is TGCAGTGCTAGGCAGCAAGAGACCCAGTACTTC. The chain has TRBV20-1 and TRBJ2-5; unclear D gene. The CDR3 length is 11 residues. In germline, CDR1 is DFQATT, CDR2 SNEGSKA (reference sequence). V was trimmed by 3 bases and J by 2 bases, leaving 4 bases between them.

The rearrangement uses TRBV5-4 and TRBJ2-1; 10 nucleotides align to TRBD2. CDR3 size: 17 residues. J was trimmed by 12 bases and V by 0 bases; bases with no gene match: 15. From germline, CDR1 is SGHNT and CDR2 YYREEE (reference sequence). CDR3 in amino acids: CASSLGGAGGLAMGQFF. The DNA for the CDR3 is TGTGCCAGCAGCTTGGGAGGAGCGGGAGGGCTGGCAATGGGGCAGTTCTTC.

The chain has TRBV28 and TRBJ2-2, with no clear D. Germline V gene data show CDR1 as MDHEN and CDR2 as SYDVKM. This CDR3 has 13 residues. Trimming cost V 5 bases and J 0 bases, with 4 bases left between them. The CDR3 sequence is CASSSPNTGELFF. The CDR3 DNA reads TGTGCCAGCAGTAGTCCGAACACCGGGGAGCTGTTTTTT.

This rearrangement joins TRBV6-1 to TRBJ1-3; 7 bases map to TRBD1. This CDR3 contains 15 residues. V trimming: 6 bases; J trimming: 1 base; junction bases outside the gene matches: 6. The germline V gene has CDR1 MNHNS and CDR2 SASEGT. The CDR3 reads CASRKQGSSGNTIYF. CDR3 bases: TGTGCCAGCAGAAAACAGGGGAGTTCTGGAAACACCATATATTTT.

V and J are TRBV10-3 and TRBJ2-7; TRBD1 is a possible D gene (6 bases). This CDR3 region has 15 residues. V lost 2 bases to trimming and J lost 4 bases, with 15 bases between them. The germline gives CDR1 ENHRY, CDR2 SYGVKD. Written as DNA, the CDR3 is TGTGCCATCAGTGAGGGAAGGGGGTCTACGTACGAGCAGTACTTC. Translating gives CAISEGRGSTYEQYF.

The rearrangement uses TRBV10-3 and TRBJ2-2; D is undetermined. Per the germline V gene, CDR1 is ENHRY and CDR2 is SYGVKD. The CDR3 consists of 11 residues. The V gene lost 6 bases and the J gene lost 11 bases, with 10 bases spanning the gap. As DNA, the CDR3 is TGTGCCATCAGAGTAGAGTCCGAGCTGTTTTTT. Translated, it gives CAIRVESELFF.

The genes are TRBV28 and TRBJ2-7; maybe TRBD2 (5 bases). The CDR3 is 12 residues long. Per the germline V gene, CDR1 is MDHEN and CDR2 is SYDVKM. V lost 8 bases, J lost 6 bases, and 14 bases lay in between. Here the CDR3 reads CASLNRRGEQYF. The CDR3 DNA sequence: TGTGCCAGCCTTAATCGACGGGGCGAGCAGTACTTC.

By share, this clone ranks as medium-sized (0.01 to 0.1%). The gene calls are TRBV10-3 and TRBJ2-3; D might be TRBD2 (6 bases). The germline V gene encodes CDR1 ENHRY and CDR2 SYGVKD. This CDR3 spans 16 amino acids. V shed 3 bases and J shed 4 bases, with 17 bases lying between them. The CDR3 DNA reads TGTGCCATCAGTGAACTGTCCGGGGGTGGCGCAGATACGCAGTATTTT. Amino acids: CAISELSGGGADTQYF.